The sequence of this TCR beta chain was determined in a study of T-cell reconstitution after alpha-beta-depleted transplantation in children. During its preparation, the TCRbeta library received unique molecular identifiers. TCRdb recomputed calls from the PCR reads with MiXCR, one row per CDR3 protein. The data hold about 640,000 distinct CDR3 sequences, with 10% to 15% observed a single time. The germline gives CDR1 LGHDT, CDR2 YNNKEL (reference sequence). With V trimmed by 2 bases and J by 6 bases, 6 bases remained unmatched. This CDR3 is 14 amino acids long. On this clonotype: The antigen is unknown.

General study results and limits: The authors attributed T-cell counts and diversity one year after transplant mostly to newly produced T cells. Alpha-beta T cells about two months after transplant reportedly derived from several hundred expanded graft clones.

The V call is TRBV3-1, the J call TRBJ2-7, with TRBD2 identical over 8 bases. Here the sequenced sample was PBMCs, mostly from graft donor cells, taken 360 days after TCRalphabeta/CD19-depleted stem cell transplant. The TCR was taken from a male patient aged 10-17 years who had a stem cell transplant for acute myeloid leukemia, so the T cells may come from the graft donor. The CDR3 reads CASSQPGGPSEQYF. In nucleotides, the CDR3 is TGTGCCAGCAGCCAACCGGGAGGGCCTAGCGAGCAGTACTTC.